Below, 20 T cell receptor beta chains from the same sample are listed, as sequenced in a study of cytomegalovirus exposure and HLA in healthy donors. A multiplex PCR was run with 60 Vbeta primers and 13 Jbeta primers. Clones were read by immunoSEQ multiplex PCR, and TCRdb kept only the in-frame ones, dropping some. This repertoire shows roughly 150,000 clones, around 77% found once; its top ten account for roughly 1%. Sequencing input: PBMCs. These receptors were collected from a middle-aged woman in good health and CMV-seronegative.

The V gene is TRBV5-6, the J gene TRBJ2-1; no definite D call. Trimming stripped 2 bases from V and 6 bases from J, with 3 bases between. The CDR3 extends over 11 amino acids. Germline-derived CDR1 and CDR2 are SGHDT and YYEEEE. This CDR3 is CASSFINEQFF. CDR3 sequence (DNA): TGTGCCAGCAGCTTCATCAATGAGCAGTTCTTC.

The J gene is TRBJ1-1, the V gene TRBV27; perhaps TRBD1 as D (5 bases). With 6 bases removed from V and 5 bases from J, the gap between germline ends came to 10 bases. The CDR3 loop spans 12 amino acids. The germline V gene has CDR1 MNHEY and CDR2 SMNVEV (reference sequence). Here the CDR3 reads CASSPPGTEAFF. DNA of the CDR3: TGTGCCAGCAGCCCCCCAGGGACTGAAGCTTTCTTT.

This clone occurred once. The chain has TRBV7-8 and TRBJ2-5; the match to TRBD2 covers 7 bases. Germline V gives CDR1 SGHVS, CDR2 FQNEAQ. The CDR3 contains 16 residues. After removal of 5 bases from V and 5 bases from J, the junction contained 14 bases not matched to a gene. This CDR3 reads CASSAAGGRGAETQYF. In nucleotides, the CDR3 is TGTGCCAGCAGCGCGGCGGGCGGGAGAGGCGCGGAGACCCAGTACTTC.

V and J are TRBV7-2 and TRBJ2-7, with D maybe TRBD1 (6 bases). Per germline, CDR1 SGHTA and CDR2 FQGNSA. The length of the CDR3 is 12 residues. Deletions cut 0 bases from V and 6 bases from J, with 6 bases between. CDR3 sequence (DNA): TGTGCCAGCAGCTTAGCAGGGGGCGAGCAGTACTTC. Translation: CASSLAGGEQYF.

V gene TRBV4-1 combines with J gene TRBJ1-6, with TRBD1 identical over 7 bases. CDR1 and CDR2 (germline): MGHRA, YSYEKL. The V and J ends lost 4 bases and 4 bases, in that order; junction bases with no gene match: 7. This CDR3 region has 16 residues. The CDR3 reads CASSLETGQYNSPLHF. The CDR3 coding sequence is TGCGCCAGCAGCCTGGAGACAGGGCAATATAATTCACCCCTCCACTTT.

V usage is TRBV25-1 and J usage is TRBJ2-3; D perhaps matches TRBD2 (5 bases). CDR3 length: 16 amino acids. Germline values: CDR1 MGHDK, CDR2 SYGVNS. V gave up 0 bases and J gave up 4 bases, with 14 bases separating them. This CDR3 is CASSEYGVAAADTQYF. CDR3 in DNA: TGTGCCAGCAGTGAATATGGGGTAGCAGCGGCAGATACGCAGTATTTT.

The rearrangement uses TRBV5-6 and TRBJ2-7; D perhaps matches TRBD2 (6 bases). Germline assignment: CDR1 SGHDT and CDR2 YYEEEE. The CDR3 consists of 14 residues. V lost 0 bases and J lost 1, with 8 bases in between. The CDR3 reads CASSLGGNSYEQYF. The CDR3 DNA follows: TGTGCCAGCAGCTTGGGCGGGAATTCCTACGAGCAGTACTTC.

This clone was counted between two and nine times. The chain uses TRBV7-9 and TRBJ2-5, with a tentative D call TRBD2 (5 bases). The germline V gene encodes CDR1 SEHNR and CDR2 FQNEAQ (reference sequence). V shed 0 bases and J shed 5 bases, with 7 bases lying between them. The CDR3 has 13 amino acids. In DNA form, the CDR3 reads TGTGCCAGCAGCTTAGCTAGCGTCGAGACCCAGTACTTC. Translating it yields CASSLASVETQYF. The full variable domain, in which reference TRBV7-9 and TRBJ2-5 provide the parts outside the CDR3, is DTGVSQNPRHKITKRGQNVTFRCDPISEHNRLYWYRQTLGQGPEFLTYFQNEAQLEKSRLLSDRFSAERPKGSFSTLEIQRTEQGDSAMYLCASSLASVETQYFGPGTRLLVL.

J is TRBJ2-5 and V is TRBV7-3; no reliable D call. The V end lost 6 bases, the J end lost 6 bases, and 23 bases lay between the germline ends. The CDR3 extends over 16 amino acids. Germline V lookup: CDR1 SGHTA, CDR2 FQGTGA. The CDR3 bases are TGTGCCAGCAGTCTGTATTGGGCAGGTCACGAACAGACCCAGTACTTC. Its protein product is CASSLYWAGHEQTQYF.

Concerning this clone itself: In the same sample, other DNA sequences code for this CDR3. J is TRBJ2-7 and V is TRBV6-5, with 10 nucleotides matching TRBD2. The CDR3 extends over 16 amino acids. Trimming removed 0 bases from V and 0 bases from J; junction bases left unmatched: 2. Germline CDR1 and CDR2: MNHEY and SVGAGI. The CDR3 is CASSYSPSGSSYEQYF. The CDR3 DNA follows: TGTGCCAGCAGTTACTCCCCTAGCGGGAGCTCCTACGAGCAGTACTTC.

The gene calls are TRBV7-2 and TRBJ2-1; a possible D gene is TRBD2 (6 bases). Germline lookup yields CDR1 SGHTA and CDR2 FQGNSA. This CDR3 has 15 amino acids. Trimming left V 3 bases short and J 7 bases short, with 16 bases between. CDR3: CASSFGRAGRNEQFF. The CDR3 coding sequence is TGTGCCAGCAGCTTCGGGCGGGCAGGGAGGAATGAGCAGTTCTTC.

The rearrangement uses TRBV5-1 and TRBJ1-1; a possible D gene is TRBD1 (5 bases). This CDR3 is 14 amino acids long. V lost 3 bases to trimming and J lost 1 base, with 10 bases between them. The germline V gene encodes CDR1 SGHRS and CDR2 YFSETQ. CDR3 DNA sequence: TGCGCCAGCAGCTGGGATACAGGGAACACTGAAGCTTTCTTT. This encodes CASSWDTGNTEAFF.

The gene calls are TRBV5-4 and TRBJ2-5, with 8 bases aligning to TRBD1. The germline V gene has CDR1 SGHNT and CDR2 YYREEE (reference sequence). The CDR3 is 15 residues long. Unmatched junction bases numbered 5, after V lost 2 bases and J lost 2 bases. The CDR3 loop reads CASSLITGGQETQYF. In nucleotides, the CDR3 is TGTGCCAGCAGCTTAATTACAGGGGGGCAAGAGACCCAGTACTTC. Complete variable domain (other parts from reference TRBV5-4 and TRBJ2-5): ETGVTQSPTHLIKTRGQQVTLRCSSQSGHNTVSWYQQALGQGPQFIFQYYREEENGRGNFPPRFSGLQFPNYSSELNVNALELDDSALYLCASSLITGGQETQYFGPGTRLLVL.

CDR3: CAWTGQDSTEAFF. CDR3 nucleotide sequence: TGTGCCTGGACCGGACAGGATAGCACTGAAGCTTTCTTT. This chain connects TRBV30 to TRBJ1-1, with 7 nucleotides matching TRBD1. After removal of 4 bases from V and 4 bases from J, the junction contained 6 bases not matched to a gene. This CDR3 comprises 13 residues. Germline-derived CDR1 and CDR2 are GTSNPN and SVGIG (reference sequence).

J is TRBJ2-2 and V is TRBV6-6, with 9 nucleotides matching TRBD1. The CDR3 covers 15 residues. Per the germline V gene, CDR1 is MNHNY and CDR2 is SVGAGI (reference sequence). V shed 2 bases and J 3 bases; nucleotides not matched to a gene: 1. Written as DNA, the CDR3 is TGTGCCAGCAGTTACGGACAGGGGTACACCGGGGAGCTGTTTTTT. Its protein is CASSYGQGYTGELFF.

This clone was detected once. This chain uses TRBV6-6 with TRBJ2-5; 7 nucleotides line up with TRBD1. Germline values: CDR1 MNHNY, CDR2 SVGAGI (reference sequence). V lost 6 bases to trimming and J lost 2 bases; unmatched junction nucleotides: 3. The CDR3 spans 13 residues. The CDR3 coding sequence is TGTGCCAGCAGGGGACAGCCTCAAGAGACCCAGTACTTC. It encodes CASRGQPQETQYF.

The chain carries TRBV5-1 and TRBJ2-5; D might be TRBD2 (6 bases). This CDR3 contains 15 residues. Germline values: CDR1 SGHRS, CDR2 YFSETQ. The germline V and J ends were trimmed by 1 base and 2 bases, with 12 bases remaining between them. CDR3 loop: CASSLRSRGQETQYF. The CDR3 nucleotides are TGCGCCAGCAGCTTGAGGTCCCGGGGGCAAGAGACCCAGTACTTC. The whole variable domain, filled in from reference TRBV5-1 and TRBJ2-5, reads KAGVTQTPRYLIKTRGQQVTLSCSPISGHRSVSWYQQTPGQGLQFLFEYFSETQRNKGNFPGRFSGRQFSNSRSEMNVSTLELGDSALYLCASSLRSRGQETQYFGPGTRLLVL.

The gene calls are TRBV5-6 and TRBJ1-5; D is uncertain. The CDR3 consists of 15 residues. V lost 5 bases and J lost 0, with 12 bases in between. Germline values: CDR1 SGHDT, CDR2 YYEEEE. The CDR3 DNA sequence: TGTGCCAGCAGGGTGAGGCCTGATAGCAATCAGCCCCAGCATTTT. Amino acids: CASRVRPDSNQPQHF.

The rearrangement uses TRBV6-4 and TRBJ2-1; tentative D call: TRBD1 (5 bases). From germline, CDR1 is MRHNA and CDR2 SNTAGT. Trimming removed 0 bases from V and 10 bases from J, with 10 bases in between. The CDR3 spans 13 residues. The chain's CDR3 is CASSDSGPMEQFF. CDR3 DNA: TGTGCCAGCAGTGACTCGGGGCCAATGGAGCAGTTCTTC.

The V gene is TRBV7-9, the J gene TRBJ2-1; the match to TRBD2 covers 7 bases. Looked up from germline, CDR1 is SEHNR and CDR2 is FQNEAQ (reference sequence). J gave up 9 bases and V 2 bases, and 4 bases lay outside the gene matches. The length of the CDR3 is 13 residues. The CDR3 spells CASSLLAEAEQFF. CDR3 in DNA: TGTGCCAGCAGCTTACTAGCGGAGGCTGAGCAGTTCTTC.